The source of this TCR beta chain is a study of cytomegalovirus exposure and HLA in healthy donors. Trimming took 4 bases from V and 4 from J; bases not matched to a gene: 9. The length of the CDR3 is 15 residues. Germline CDR1 is MGHDK and CDR2 is SYGVNS. Assay used: immunoSEQ multiplex PCR; TCRdb lists only in-frame clones, some missing. The sample records some 310,000 clones, over 75% being singletons. The chain recombines TRBV25-1 with TRBJ1-1, with 7 bases aligning to TRBD1. The receptor's source is a man aged 25-45 years in good health and CMV-seronegative. Sequenced input: PBMCs. CDR3 DNA sequence: TGTGCCAGCAGTGCTACGACAGGGTTTGGCACTGAAGCTTTCTTT. Translating it yields CASSATTGFGTEAFF. Full variable domain (rest looked up from reference TRBV25-1 and TRBJ1-1): EADIYQTPRYLVIGTGKKITLECSQTMGHDKMYWYQQDPGMELHLIHYSYGVNSTEKGDLSSESTVSRIRTEHFPLTLESARPSHTSQYLCASSATTGFGTEAFFGQGTRLTVV.